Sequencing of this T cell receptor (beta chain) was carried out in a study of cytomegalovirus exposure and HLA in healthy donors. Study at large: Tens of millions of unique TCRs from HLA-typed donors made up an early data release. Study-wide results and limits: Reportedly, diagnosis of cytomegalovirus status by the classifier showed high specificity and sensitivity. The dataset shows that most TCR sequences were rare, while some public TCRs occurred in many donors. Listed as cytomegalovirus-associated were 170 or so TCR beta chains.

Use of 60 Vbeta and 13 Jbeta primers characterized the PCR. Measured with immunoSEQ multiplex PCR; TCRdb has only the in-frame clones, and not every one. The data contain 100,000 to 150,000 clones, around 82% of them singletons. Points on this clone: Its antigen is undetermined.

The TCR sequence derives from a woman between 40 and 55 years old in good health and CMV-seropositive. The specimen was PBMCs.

The DNA of the CDR3 is TGTGCCAGCAGTTTATCTGCCACAAGTATACGGTTCTTC. Its translation: CASSLSATSIRFF. The chain employs TRBV27 and TRBJ2-1; D remains ambiguous. The ends were cut back, 0 bases at V and 15 bases at J, with 15 bases in the middle. The length of the CDR3 is 13 residues. Germline V CDR1 and CDR2: MNHEY, SMNVEV (reference sequence).